A selection of T cell receptor beta chains follows, all from one sample in a study of cytomegalovirus exposure and HLA in healthy donors. The protocol was immunoSEQ multiplex PCR, while the TCRdb copy is restricted to in-frame clones and leaves out a portion. The sample holds about 130,000 clones, approximately 82% seen once. The sample comprised PBMCs. The receptors originated from a boy younger than 10 in good health and CMV-seronegative. The CDR3 runs from the conserved cysteine through the conserved F or W. D genes are given only for firm matches. Some rows have no size entry. The others give once, few or many, or a class for an expanded clone.

TRBV27,NA,TRBD2,TRBJ2-1,CATSRGADLYNEQFF,TGTGCCACCTCGCGGGGGGCAGACCTCTACAATGAGCAGTTCTTC
TRBV7-2,NA,TRBD2,TRBJ2-3,CASSFAGGRVDTQYF,TGTGCCAGCAGCTTTGCGGGGGGGCGTGTAGATACGCAGTATTTT
TRBV9,NA,NA,TRBJ2-1,CASSVADPGEQFF,TGTGCCAGCAGCGTCGCCGACCCGGGGGAGCAGTTCTTC
TRBV7-2,once,NA,TRBJ2-7,CASSLVSGNERYF,TGTGCCAGCAGCTTAGTATCCGGAAACGAGCGGTACTTC
TRBV6-4,once,NA,TRBJ2-3,CASSEGGSTDTQYF,TGTGCCAGCAGTGAAGGCGGTAGCACAGATACGCAGTATTTT
TRBV4-3,few,NA,TRBJ1-1,CASSHVTRNTEAFF,TGCGCCAGCAGTCATGTGACAAGGAACACTGAAGCTTTCTTT
TRBV6-6,few,NA,TRBJ2-2,CASRNILARNTGELFF,TGTGCCAGCAGAAACATCCTAGCACGAAACACCGGGGAGCTGTTTTTT
TRBV23-1,NA,TRBD2,TRBJ2-4,CASSQSEGDGTSQNTKNIQYF,TGCGCCAGCAGTCAATCAGAGGGGGATGGGACTAGCCAGAACACCAAAAACATTCAGTACTTC
TRBV5-1,NA,TRBD1,TRBJ1-1,CASSWQGDTEAFF,TGCGCCAGCAGCTGGCAGGGGGACACTGAAGCTTTCTTT
TRBV5-6,NA,TRBD1,TRBJ1-6,CASSEDRVESSPLHF,TGTGCCAGCAGCGAGGACAGGGTAGAGAGTTCACCCCTCCACTTT
TRBV5-1,NA,NA,TRBJ2-3,CASSFWGPDTQYF,TGCGCCAGCAGCTTCTGGGGGCCAGATACGCAGTATTTT
TRBV6-5,few,NA,TRBJ2-1,CASSPVEDGYNEQFF,TGTGCCAGCAGTCCTGTGGAGGACGGGTACAATGAGCAGTTCTTC
TRBV19,NA,NA,TRBJ1-2,CASLDRTNYGYTF,TGTGCCAGTCTGGACAGAACTAACTATGGCTACACCTTC
TRBV29-1,NA,NA,TRBJ2-1,CSGRRVLYNEQFF,TGCAGCGGGCGCAGGGTCCTCTACAATGAGCAGTTCTTC
TRBV19,NA,NA,TRBJ1-1,CASRKPTGMNTEAFF,TGTGCCAGTCGTAAACCCACAGGGATGAACACTGAAGCTTTCTTT
TRBV5-4,NA,TRBD1,TRBJ1-1,CASSPWTGEHTEAFF,TGTGCCAGCAGCCCTTGGACAGGGGAACACACTGAAGCTTTCTTT
TRBV7-2,NA,NA,TRBJ1-2,CASSLPGTPLGDGYTF,TGTGCCAGCAGCTTACCGGGGACACCTTTGGGCGATGGCTACACCTTC
TRBV7-2,NA,NA,TRBJ1-2,CASSLAMVGGYGYTF,TGTGCCAGCAGCCTAGCTATGGTAGGAGGCTATGGCTACACCTTC
TRBV27,medium-sized,NA,TRBJ1-1,CASRTIDGEAFF,TGTGCCAGCAGAACTATCGACGGTGAAGCTTTCTTT
TRBV2,NA,NA,TRBJ1-3,CASSVFPPLTAGNTIYF,TGTGCCAGCAGTGTTTTCCCCCCACTAACCGCTGGAAACACCATATATTTT
TRBV7-3,NA,NA,TRBJ2-1,CASSPGGNPQFF,TGTGCCAGCAGCCCGGGCGGGAACCCTCAGTTCTTC
TRBV4-3,NA,NA,TRBJ1-5,CASSTRRGWDQPQHF,TGCGCCAGCAGCACGCGCAGGGGTTGGGATCAGCCCCAGCATTTT
TRBV6-4,NA,TRBD2,TRBJ2-1,CASSPGTSGIHEQFF,TGTGCCAGCAGTCCTGGGACTAGCGGGATCCATGAGCAGTTCTTC
TRBV15,few,NA,TRBJ2-7,CATSRDGTGPTYEQYF,TGTGCCACCAGCAGAGATGGCACAGGGCCTACCTACGAGCAGTACTTC
TRBV19,NA,TRBD1,TRBJ2-7,CASSSGQSYEQYF,TGTGCCAGTAGCTCGGGACAGTCCTACGAGCAGTACTTC
TRBV7-8,NA,TRBD1,TRBJ1-4,CASSPMDRGEKLFF,TGTGCCAGCAGCCCCATGGACAGGGGAGAAAAACTGTTTTTT
TRBV6-5,NA,TRBD1,TRBJ1-2,CASSWTGGIYGYTF,TGTGCCAGCAGCTGGACAGGGGGCATCTATGGCTACACCTTC
TRBV5-1,NA,TRBD1,TRBJ2-2,CASSFRPTGGRAGELFF,TGCGCCAGCAGCTTCCGCCCGACAGGGGGCAGGGCCGGGGAGCTGTTTTTT
TRBV2,NA,NA,TRBJ1-1,CASSPGPNTEAFF,TGTGCCAGCAGCCCAGGGCCGAACACTGAAGCTTTCTTT
TRBV5-1,NA,TRBD1,TRBJ2-1,CASIPGTGANEQFF,TGCGCCAGCATCCCAGGGACAGGGGCCAATGAGCAGTTCTTC
TRBV19,NA,TRBD2,TRBJ2-3,CASSTSGGTDTQYF,TGTGCCAGTAGTACTAGCGGGGGCACAGATACGCAGTATTTT
TRBV2,NA,NA,TRBJ2-3,CASSERYYTDTQYF,TGTGCCAGCAGTGAGCGGTATTACACAGATACGCAGTATTTT
TRBV5-1,NA,NA,TRBJ2-5,CASSSPAPPSTGMETQYF,TGCGCCAGCAGCTCTCCGGCGCCACCTAGCACGGGGATGGAGACCCAGTACTTC
TRBV5-4,NA,NA,TRBJ2-7,CASSFHYEQYF,TGTGCCAGCAGCTTTCACTACGAGCAGTACTTC
TRBV4-2,NA,NA,TRBJ2-7,CASSQDFAPNDYEQYF,TGTGCCAGCAGCCAAGATTTTGCCCCTAATGACTACGAGCAGTACTTC
TRBV5-1,NA,TRBD1,TRBJ2-5,CASSRGDRELETQYF,TGCGCCAGCAGCCGAGGTGACAGGGAATTAGAGACCCAGTACTTC
TRBV6-4,NA,NA,TRBJ2-1,CASSDSRQGSYNEQFF,TGTGCCAGCAGTGACTCCCGCCAGGGATCGTACAATGAGCAGTTCTTC
TRBV11-2,few,TRBD1,TRBJ2-3,CASSHGQGEVDTQYF,TGTGCCAGCAGCCACGGACAGGGGGAAGTAGATACGCAGTATTTT
TRBV27,NA,NA,TRBJ1-5,CASSLQRSNQPQHF,TGTGCCAGCAGTTTACAAAGGAGTAATCAGCCCCAGCATTTT
TRBV19,NA,TRBD2,TRBJ2-1,CASSIDLSSGRGNEQFF,TGTGCCAGTAGTATAGACCTATCTAGCGGGAGGGGCAATGAGCAGTTCTTC
TRBV29-1,NA,TRBD1,TRBJ2-7,CSVRRQGSSYEQYF,TGCAGCGTGCGAAGACAGGGTTCCTCCTACGAGCAGTACTTC
TRBV4-3,NA,TRBD2,TRBJ2-1,CASSQDKRGPSYNEQFF,TGCGCCAGCAGCCAAGATAAGCGGGGGCCCTCCTACAATGAGCAGTTCTTC
TRBV19,NA,NA,TRBJ1-5,CASSLRIGQGQGQPQHF,TGTGCCAGTAGTCTCCGTATAGGGCAGGGGCAGGGTCAGCCCCAGCATTTT
TRBV4-1,NA,TRBD2,TRBJ2-1,CASSQEGGRAGRNEQFF,TGCGCCAGCAGCCAAGAGGGGGGGAGAGCGGGAAGGAATGAGCAGTTCTTC